The 5 T cell receptor beta chains in this list originate from one sample, sequenced in a study of blood T cell repertoires in COVID-19. Generated by immunoSEQ multiplex PCR, the TCRdb table keeps only in-frame clones and is missing some. The table has 200,000 to 250,000 clones, just over 85% seen once. The material sequenced was peripheral blood. These receptors came from a man aged 80 or over with acute or convalescent COVID-19.

V and J are TRBV24-1 and TRBJ2-1; 9 bases agree with TRBD2. This CDR3 contains 15 residues. Germline CDR1 and CDR2: KGHDR and SFDVKD. Germline trimming cut 5 bases from V and 7 bases from J; bases unmatched to any gene: 8. CDR3 sequence (DNA): TGTGCCACCAGTGGAGGTAGCGGGAGTTTTAATGAGCAGTTCTTC. It specifies CATSGGSGSFNEQFF.

Worth noting for this clone: This sample also contains other DNA sequences that code for the same CDR3. The V call is TRBV24-1, the J call TRBJ2-7, with TRBD2 matching 11 bases. The ends lost 3 bases at V and 4 bases at J; junction bases unmatched: 4. The CDR3 is 15 amino acids. Germline CDR1 reads KGHDR; CDR2 reads SFDVKD. CDR3 DNA: TGTGCCACCAGTGATGCCACTAGCGGGAGTTACGAGCAGTACTTC. Protein: CATSDATSGSYEQYF.

The chain joins TRBV6-5 to TRBJ2-7; TRBD1 aligns across 7 bases. V lost 5 bases and J lost 7; bases outside the gene matches: 11. CDR1 is MNHEY and CDR2 is SVGAGI in the germline V gene. The CDR3 is 14 amino acids. The CDR3 protein is CASSTLLGGGEQYF. The DNA for the CDR3 is TGTGCCAGCAGTACCCTCCTAGGGGGCGGGGAGCAGTACTTC.

The chain carries TRBV5-6 and TRBJ2-5; TRBD1 matches at 9 bases. From germline, CDR1 is SGHDT and CDR2 YYEEEE. This CDR3 has 14 residues. The J segment lost 5 bases and the V segment lost 2 bases, leaving 4 bases of the junction unmatched. In DNA, the CDR3 is TGTGCCAGCAGCTTCGGGACAGGGATGGAGACCCAGTACTTC. Translating it yields CASSFGTGMETQYF.

This rearrangement joins TRBV6-6 to TRBJ2-7, with 11 bases aligning to TRBD1. The V gene's germline CDR1 is MNHNY and CDR2 SVGAGI (reference sequence). J gave up 6 bases and V 5 bases, and 3 bases lay outside the gene matches. The CDR3 is 13 residues long. The CDR3 reads CASSLDRGREQYF. Here the CDR3 DNA reads TGTGCCAGCAGTCTGGACAGGGGGCGCGAGCAGTACTTC.